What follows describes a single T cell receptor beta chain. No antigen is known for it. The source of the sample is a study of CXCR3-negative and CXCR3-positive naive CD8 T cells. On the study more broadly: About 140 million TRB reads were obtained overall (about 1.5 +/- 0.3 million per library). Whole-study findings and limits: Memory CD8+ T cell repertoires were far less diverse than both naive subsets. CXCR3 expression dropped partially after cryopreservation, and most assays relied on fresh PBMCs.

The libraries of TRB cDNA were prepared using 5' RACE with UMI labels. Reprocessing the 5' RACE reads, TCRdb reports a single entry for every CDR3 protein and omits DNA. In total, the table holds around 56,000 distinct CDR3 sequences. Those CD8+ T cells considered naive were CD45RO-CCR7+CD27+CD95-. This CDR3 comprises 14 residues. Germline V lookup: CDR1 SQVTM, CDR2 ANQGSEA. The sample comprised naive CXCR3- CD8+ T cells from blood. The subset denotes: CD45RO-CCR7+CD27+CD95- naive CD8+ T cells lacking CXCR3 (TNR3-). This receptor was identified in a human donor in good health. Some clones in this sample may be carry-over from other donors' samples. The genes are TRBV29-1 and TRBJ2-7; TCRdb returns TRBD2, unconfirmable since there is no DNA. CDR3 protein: CSVEVLTSLGEQYF.